These 9 T cell receptor beta chains share one sample of origin, sequenced in a study of T cell changes during pregnancy in multiple sclerosis. Assay used: immunoSEQ multiplex PCR; TCRdb lists only in-frame clones, some missing. The sample holds roughly 40,000 clones, 70% to 90% seen once. Sequencing was performed on CD4+ T cells from peripheral blood mononuclear cells, taken after pregnancy. All receptors come from a female donor with multiple sclerosis, enrolled in a pregnancy study.

This rearrangement joins TRBV2 to TRBJ2-1; 7 bases align to TRBD2. Looked up from germline, CDR1 is SNHLY and CDR2 is FYNNEI. The CDR3 runs 13 residues. After removal of 7 bases from V and 8 bases from J, the junction contained 8 bases not matched to a gene. CDR3 region: CASNRLADDEQFF. CDR3 bases: TGTGCCAGCAATAGGCTAGCGGACGATGAGCAGTTCTTC.

This clone has only one observation. The chain combines TRBV28 with TRBJ1-2; TRBD1 agrees at 7 bases. Germline V CDR1 and CDR2: MDHEN, SYDVKM. This CDR3 comprises 14 residues. The V gene end was trimmed by 6 bases and the J gene end by 4 bases; junction bases not matched to a gene: 8. The CDR3 here is CASRYPGQSYGYTF. The CDR3 DNA sequence: TGTGCCAGCAGGTACCCGGGACAGAGCTATGGCTACACCTTC.

The rearrangement joins TRBV5-1 to TRBJ2-3; 9 positions match TRBD2. The CDR3 is 16 amino acids. CDR1 is SGHRS, CDR2 YFSETQ, per germline. With 0 bases clipped from V and 0 bases from J, the junction kept 2 bases outside the gene matches. The CDR3 is CASSLATSGSTDTQYF. The CDR3 coding sequence is TGCGCCAGCAGCTTGGCGACTAGCGGTAGCACAGATACGCAGTATTTT.

Points on this clone: The same CDR3 also results from other DNA sequences found in this sample. The V and J genes are TRBV4-3 and TRBJ1-2; D is ambiguous. V was trimmed by 0 bases and J by 2 bases, leaving 10 bases between them. Germline CDR1 and CDR2: LGHNA and YSLEER. There are 15 residues in the CDR3. CDR3 coding DNA: TGCGCCAGCAGCCAAGATGCGGCGGGAAACTATGGCTACACCTTC. Amino acids: CASSQDAAGNYGYTF.

The chain combines TRBV7-3 with TRBJ1-1; 7 bases agree with TRBD1. Unmatched junction bases numbered 5, after V lost 5 bases and J lost 5 bases. CDR1 and CDR2 from the germline V gene are SGHTA and FQGTGA. The CDR3 has 13 amino acids. Written as DNA, the CDR3 is TGTGCCAGCAGCGCCCAGGGGGAAACTGAAGCTTTCTTT. This gives the protein CASSAQGETEAFF.

The rearrangement links TRBV4-2 to TRBJ1-4, with 9 bases lining up with TRBD1. Germline V lookup: CDR1 LGHNA, CDR2 YNFKEQ. The CDR3 totals 14 residues. V trimming: 3 bases; J trimming: 6 bases; junction bases outside the gene matches: 2. The CDR3 protein is CASSQGQGYEKLFF. CDR3 nucleotides: TGTGCCAGCAGCCAGGGACAGGGCTATGAAAAACTGTTTTTT.

The genes are TRBV28 and TRBJ2-1; 12 positions match TRBD2. V shed 6 bases, J shed 0 bases, and the junction held 3 bases outside the gene matches. Germline lookup yields CDR1 MDHEN and CDR2 SYDVKM. The CDR3 is made up of 16 amino acids. CDR3 bases: TGTGCCAGCAGCTCGGGACTAGCGGGCTCCTACAATGAGCAGTTCTTC. Translation: CASSSGLAGSYNEQFF.

A few counts support this clone. The V call is TRBV11-3, the J call TRBJ2-1, with D perhaps matching TRBD2 (5 bases). This CDR3 region has 13 residues. V lost 1 base and J lost 10, with 11 bases in between. The germline V gene has CDR1 SGHNT and CDR2 YENEEA. In nucleotides, the CDR3 is TGTGCCAGCAGCTTAGTAGACGGCGGGGAGCAGTTCTTC. It codes for CASSLVDGGEQFF.

The V gene is TRBV6-5, the J gene TRBJ2-7; D not certain. V lost 2 bases and J lost 1, with 9 bases in between. This CDR3 is built from 14 residues. Per germline, CDR1 MNHEY and CDR2 SVGAGI. CDR3 in amino acids: CASSYASSSYEQYF. As DNA, the CDR3 is TGTGCCAGCAGTTACGCGTCTTCATCCTACGAGCAGTACTTC.